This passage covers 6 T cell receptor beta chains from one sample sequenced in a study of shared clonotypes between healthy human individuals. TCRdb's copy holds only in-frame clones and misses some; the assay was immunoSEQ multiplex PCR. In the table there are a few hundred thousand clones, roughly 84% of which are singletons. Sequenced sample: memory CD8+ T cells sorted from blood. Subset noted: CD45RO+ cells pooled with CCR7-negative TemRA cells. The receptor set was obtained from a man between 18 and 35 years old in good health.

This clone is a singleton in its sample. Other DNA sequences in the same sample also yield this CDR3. The chain's CDR3 is CASSVDGGSGNTIYF. The DNA of the CDR3 is TGTGCCAGCAGCGTAGACGGAGGCTCTGGAAACACCATATATTTT. V and J are TRBV9 and TRBJ1-3; D not certain. The germline V and J ends were trimmed by 0 bases and 0 bases, with 7 bases remaining between them. The CDR3 runs 15 residues. Germline V CDR1 and CDR2: SGDLS, YYNGEE. The full variable domain, with the rest looked up from reference TRBV9 and TRBJ1-3, is DSGVTQTPKHLITATGQRVTLRCSPRSGDLSVYWYQQSLDQGLQFLIQYYNGEERAKGNILERFSAQQFPDLHSELNLSSLELGDSALYFCASSVDGGSGNTIYFGEGSWLTVV.

CDR3 protein: CASSVGGGNTDTQYF. The CDR3, as DNA: TGTGCCAGCAGCGTAGGAGGGGGGAACACAGATACGCAGTATTTT. The chain links TRBV9 to TRBJ2-3; TRBD1 or TRBD2 may be the D gene (6 bases each). V lost 0 bases, J lost 2 bases, and 10 bases lay in between. CDR3 length: 15 amino acids. CDR1 and CDR2 (germline): SGDLS, YYNGEE. The full variable domain, rest sourced from reference TRBV9 and TRBJ2-3, is DSGVTQTPKHLITATGQRVTLRCSPRSGDLSVYWYQQSLDQGLQFLIQYYNGEERAKGNILERFSAQQFPDLHSELNLSSLELGDSALYFCASSVGGGNTDTQYFGPGTRLTVL.

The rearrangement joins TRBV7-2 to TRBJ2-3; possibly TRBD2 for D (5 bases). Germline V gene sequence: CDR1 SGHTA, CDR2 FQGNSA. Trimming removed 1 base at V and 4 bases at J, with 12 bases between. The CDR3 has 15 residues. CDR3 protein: CASSLVAGLPDTQYF. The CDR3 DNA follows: TGTGCCAGCAGCTTAGTCGCCGGACTCCCAGATACGCAGTATTTT.

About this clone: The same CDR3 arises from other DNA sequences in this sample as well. The CDR3 loop is CASSLVGGYEQYF. The CDR3 bases are TGTGCCAGCAGCTTAGTGGGGGGGTACGAGCAGTACTTC. This rearrangement joins TRBV7-2 to TRBJ2-7; 7 nucleotides align to TRBD2. The CDR3 length is 13 residues. V lost 1 base to trimming and J lost 4 bases; unmatched junction nucleotides: 1. CDR1 and CDR2 from the germline V gene are SGHTA and FQGNSA.

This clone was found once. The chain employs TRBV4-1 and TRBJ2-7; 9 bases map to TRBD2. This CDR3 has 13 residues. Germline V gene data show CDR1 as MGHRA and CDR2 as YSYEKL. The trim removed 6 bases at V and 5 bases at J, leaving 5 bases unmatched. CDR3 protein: CASSLAGGDEQYF. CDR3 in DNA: TGCGCCAGCAGTTTGGCGGGAGGGGACGAGCAGTACTTC.

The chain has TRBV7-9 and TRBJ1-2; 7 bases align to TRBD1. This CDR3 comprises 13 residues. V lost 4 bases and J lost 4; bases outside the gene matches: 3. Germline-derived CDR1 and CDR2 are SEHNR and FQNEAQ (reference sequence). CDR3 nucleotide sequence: TGTGCCAGCAGCTCCGGGGACAGCTATGGCTACACCTTC. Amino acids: CASSSGDSYGYTF.